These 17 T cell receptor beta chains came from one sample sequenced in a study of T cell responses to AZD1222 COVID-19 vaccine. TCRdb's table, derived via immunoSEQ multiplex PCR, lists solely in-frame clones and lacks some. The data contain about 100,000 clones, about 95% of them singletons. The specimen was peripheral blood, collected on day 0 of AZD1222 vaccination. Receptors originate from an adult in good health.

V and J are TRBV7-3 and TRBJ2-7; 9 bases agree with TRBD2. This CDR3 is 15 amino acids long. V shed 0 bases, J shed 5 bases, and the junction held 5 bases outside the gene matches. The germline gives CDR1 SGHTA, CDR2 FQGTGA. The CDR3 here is CASSLTASGIHEQYF. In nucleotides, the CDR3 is TGTGCCAGCAGCTTAACGGCTAGCGGGATCCACGAGCAGTACTTC.

The CDR3 DNA reads TGTGCCAGCAGCTTAGGGCAGGGAAAATCCTACGAGCAGTACTTC. This sequence encodes CASSLGQGKSYEQYF. The chain recombines TRBV11-1 with TRBJ2-7; a weak D match, TRBD1 (5 bases). The germline V gene has CDR1 SGHAT and CDR2 FQDESV (reference sequence). The CDR3 has 15 residues. The V gene lost 1 base and the J gene lost 1 base, with 11 bases spanning the gap. Based on the CDR3 plus reference TRBV11-1 and TRBJ2-7, the full variable domain is EAEVAQSPRYKITEKSQAVAFWCDPISGHATLYWYRQILGQGPELLVQFQDESVVDDSQLPKDRFSAERLKGVDSTLKIQPAELGDSAMYLCASSLGQGKSYEQYFGPGTRLTVT.

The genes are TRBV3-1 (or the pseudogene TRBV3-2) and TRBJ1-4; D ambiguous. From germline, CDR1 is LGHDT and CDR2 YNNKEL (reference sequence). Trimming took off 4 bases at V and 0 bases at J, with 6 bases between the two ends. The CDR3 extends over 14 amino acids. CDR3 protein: CASSRAATNEKLFF. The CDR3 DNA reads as TGTGCCAGCAGCCGTGCTGCAACTAATGAAAAACTGTTTTTT.

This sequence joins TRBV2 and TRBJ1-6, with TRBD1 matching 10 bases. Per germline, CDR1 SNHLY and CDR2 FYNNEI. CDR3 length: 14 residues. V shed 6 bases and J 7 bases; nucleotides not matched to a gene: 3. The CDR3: CASSRDRGNSPLHF. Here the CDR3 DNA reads TGTGCCAGCAGCCGGGACAGGGGCAATTCACCCCTCCACTTT.

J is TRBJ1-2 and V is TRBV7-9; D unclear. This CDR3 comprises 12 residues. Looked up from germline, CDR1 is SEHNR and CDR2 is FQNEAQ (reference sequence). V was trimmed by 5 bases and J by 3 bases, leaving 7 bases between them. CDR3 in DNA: TGTGCCAGCAGCCTCCTCGACTATGGCTACACCTTC. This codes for CASSLLDYGYTF.

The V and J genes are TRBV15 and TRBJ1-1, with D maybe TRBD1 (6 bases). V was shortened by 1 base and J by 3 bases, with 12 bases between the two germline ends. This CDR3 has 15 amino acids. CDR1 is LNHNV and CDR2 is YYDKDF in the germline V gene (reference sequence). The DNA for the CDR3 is TGTGCCACCAGCAGAGCGGAACAGGGTCACACTGAAGCTTTCTTT. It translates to CATSRAEQGHTEAFF.

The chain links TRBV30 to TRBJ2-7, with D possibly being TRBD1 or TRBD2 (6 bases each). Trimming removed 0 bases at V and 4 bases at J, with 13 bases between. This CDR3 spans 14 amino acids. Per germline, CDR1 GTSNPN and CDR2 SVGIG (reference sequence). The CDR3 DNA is TGTGCCTGGAGTGTGGGGGGCGGGATGTACGAGCAGTACTTC. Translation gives CAWSVGGGMYEQYF.

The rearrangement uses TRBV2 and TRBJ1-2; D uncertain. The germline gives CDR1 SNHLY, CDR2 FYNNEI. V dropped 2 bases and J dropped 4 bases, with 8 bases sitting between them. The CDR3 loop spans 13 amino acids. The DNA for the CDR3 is TGTGCCAGCAGTGAAACTGACCTCTATGGCTACACCTTC. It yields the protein CASSETDLYGYTF. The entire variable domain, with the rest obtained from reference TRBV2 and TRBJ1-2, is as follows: EPEVTQTPSHQVTQMGQEVILRCVPISNHLYFYWYRQILGQKVEFLVSFYNNEISEKSEIFDDQFSVERPDGSNFTLKIRSTKLEDSAMYFCASSETDLYGYTFGSGTRLTVV.

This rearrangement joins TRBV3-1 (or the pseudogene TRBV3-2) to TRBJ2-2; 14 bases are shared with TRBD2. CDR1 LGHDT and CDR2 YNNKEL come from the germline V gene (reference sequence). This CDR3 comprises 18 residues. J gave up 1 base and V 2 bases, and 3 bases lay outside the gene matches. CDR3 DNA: TGTGCCAGCAGCCAACCCGGACTAGCGGGAGGGAACACCGGGGAGCTGTTTTTT. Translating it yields CASSQPGLAGGNTGELFF.

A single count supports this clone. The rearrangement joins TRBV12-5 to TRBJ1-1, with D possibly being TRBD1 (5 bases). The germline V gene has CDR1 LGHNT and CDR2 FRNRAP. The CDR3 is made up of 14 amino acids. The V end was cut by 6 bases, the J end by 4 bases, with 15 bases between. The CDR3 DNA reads TGTGCTAGTGGCGACGGGCAGGGTGGCACTGAAGCTTTCTTT. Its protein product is CASGDGQGGTEAFF.

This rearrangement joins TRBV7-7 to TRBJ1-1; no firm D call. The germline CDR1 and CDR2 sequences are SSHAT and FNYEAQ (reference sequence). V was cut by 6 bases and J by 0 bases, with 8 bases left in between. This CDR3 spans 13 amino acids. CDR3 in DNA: TGTGCCAGCAGAATGGCCATGAACACTGAAGCTTTCTTT. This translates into CASRMAMNTEAFF. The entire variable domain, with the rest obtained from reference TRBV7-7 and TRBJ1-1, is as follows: GAGVSQSPRYKVTKRGQDVTLRCDPISSHATLYWYQQALGQGPEFLTYFNYEAQPDKSGLPSDRFSAERPEGSISTLTIQRTEQRDSAMYRCASRMAMNTEAFFGQGTRLTVV.

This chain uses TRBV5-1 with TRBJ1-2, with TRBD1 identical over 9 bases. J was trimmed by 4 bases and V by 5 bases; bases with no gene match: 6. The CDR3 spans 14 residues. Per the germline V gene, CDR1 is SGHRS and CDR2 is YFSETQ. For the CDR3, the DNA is TGCGCCAGCAGTCCCGGGACAGGGTCCTATGGCTACACCTTC. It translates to CASSPGTGSYGYTF.

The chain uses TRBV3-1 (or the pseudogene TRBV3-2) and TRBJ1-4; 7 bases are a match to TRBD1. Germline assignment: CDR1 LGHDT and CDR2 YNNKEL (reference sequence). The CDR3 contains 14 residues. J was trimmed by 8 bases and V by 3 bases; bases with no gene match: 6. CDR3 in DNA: TGTGCCAGCAGCCATTTGACAGGGAGAGAAAAACTGTTTTTT. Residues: CASSHLTGREKLFF.

The CDR3 DNA sequence: TGTGCCAGCAGCCCCCTACAGGGACGGAACACTGAAGCTTTCTTT. Its protein is CASSPLQGRNTEAFF. The J gene is TRBJ1-1, the V gene TRBV7-8; D is perhaps TRBD1 (6 bases). The germline V gene has CDR1 SGHVS and CDR2 FQNEAQ. V was pared by 5 bases and J by 1 base, with 14 bases between. The CDR3 covers 15 residues.

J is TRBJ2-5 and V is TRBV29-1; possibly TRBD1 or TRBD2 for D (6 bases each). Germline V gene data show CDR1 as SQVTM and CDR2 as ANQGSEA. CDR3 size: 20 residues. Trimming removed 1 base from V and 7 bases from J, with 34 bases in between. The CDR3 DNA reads TGCAGCGTTGAAGTTTTTTCGGGACAACATTTCGGGGGTCGTGATGGGACCCAGTACTTC. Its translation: CSVEVFSGQHFGGRDGTQYF.

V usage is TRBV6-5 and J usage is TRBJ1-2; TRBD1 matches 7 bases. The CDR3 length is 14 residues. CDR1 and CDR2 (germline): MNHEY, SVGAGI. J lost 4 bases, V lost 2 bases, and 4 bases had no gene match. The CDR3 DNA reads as TGTGCCAGCAGTTACGACAGGGCGGTCTATGGCTACACCTTC. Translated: CASSYDRAVYGYTF.

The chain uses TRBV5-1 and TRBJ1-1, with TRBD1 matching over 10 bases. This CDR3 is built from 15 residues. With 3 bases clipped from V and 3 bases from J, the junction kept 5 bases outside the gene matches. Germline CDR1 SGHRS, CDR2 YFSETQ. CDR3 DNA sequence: TGCGCCAGCAGCTCTCCTGACAGGGGGCACACTGAAGCTTTCTTT. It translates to CASSSPDRGHTEAFF.